This T cell receptor (beta chain) was profiled in a study of T cell responses to AZD1222 COVID-19 vaccine. General study findings and limits: An increase in Spike-specific TCR breadth and depth was observed after two AZD1222 doses. Only after the peak T cell response were repertoires sampled. There were mostly white British donors and more females than males, and clonal diversity was possibly underestimated.

Details on this clone: Its antigen remains unknown.

Repertoires were generated with immunoSEQ multiplex PCR, while TCRdb's copy carries only in-frame clones and drops some. The sample lists 120,000 or so clones, roughly 92% seen once, with around 2.5% in the top ten. The TCR comes from an adult who received the AZD1222 COVID-19 vaccine. The input for sequencing was peripheral blood, taken 28 days after the second AZD1222 dose.

In DNA form, the CDR3 reads TGCGCCAGCAGCTCCCAGACAGGGCAGGGTGAAAAACTGTTTTTT. Protein sequence: CASSSQTGQGEKLFF. The chain couples TRBV5-1 to TRBJ1-4, with TRBD1 matching 7 bases. Germline CDR1 reads SGHRS; CDR2 reads YFSETQ. J gave up 7 bases and V 3 bases, and 9 bases lay outside the gene matches. The CDR3 has 15 amino acids. Supplemented by reference TRBV5-1 and TRBJ1-4, the full variable domain reads KAGVTQTPRYLIKTRGQQVTLSCSPISGHRSVSWYQQTPGQGLQFLFEYFSETQRNKGNFPGRFSGRQFSNSRSEMNVSTLELGDSALYLCASSSQTGQGEKLFFGSGTQLSVL.